The 10 T cell receptor beta chains presented below share a single source sample, sequenced in a study of cytomegalovirus exposure and HLA in healthy donors. Sequencing was performed with immunoSEQ multiplex PCR; in TCRdb, only in-frame clones are kept and a portion is missing. The table lists around 99,000 clones, 85% to 90% of them singletons. The specimen sequenced was PBMCs. Receptors originate from a woman between 18 and 29 years old in good health and CMV-seronegative.

This sequence joins TRBV4-1 and TRBJ2-7, with D unclear. The CDR3 spans 12 residues. CDR1 and CDR2 from the germline V gene are MGHRA and YSYEKL. V was cut by 0 bases and J by 2 bases, with 2 bases left in between. The CDR3 sequence: CASSQDAYEQYF. The CDR3 nucleotides are TGCGCCAGCAGCCAAGACGCCTACGAGCAGTACTTC.

The chain couples TRBV6-5 to TRBJ1-2, with TRBD1 as a possible D gene (5 bases). Trimming left V 0 bases short and J 6 bases short, with 5 bases between. Germline CDR1 reads MNHEY; CDR2 reads SVGAGI. The CDR3 is 12 amino acids. The DNA of the CDR3 is TGTGCCAGCAGTTACTCAGGGGATGGCTACACCTTC. This codes for CASSYSGDGYTF.

The rearrangement uses TRBV29-1 and TRBJ2-1; D may be TRBD2 (7 bases). The CDR3 is 15 amino acids. V lost 2 bases to trimming and J lost 8 bases, with 19 bases between them. Germline V CDR1 and CDR2: SQVTM, ANQGSEA. The CDR3 sequence is CSVEPGSGGVDEQFF. The CDR3 coding sequence is TGCAGCGTTGAACCCGGATCGGGGGGCGTTGATGAGCAGTTCTTC.

The chain has TRBV27 and TRBJ2-2; 7 positions agree with TRBD1. Per the germline V gene, CDR1 is MNHEY and CDR2 is SMNVEV (reference sequence). J was trimmed by 7 bases and V by 4 bases; bases with no gene match: 15. The CDR3 length is 17 residues. Written as DNA, the CDR3 is TGTGCCAGCAGTTCCATGCCCCGCGAAAGGGGGCACGGGGAGCTGTTTTTT. Translated, it gives CASSSMPRERGHGELFF.

This clone turned up a few times. The V gene is TRBV28, the J gene TRBJ1-2; D possibly corresponds to TRBD1 (5 bases). CDR1 is MDHEN and CDR2 is SYDVKM in the germline V gene. The CDR3 is 14 amino acids. With 7 bases removed from V and 3 bases from J, the gap between germline ends came to 15 bases. Here the CDR3 reads CASKPGGEYYGYTF. The CDR3 bases are TGTGCCAGCAAGCCGGGAGGGGAATACTATGGCTACACCTTC.

This clone was counted a single time. V usage is TRBV5-6 and J usage is TRBJ2-7, with a weak D call TRBD1 (6 bases). The germline V gene encodes CDR1 SGHDT and CDR2 YYEEEE. CDR3 length: 13 amino acids. V was trimmed by 0 bases and J by 4 bases, leaving 8 bases between them. The CDR3 region is CASSLDRAYEQYF. CDR3 coding DNA: TGTGCCAGCAGCTTGGACAGGGCTTACGAGCAGTACTTC.

The gene calls are TRBV5-4 and TRBJ1-1; D remains ambiguous. V lost 1 base and J 1 base, leaving 8 bases between the germline ends. Germline-derived CDR1 and CDR2 are SGHNT and YYREEE (reference sequence). The CDR3 loop spans 14 amino acids. CDR3 region: CASSLRDKNTEAFF. CDR3 nucleotides: TGTGCCAGCAGCTTGCGGGATAAGAACACTGAAGCTTTCTTT.

The rearrangement links TRBV19 to TRBJ1-2; 11 nucleotides match TRBD1. The germline CDR1 and CDR2 sequences are LNHDA and SQIVND (reference sequence). The junction had 2 bases not matched to a gene; V was cut back by 1 base and J by 4 bases. CDR3 length equals 15 residues. The CDR3 protein is CASSIGTGGVYGYTF. The DNA for the CDR3 is TGTGCCAGTAGTATAGGGACAGGGGGCGTCTATGGCTACACCTTC.

This clone was counted once. The rearrangement joins TRBV28 to TRBJ1-5; D not certain. The germline gives CDR1 MDHEN, CDR2 SYDVKM. With 2 bases removed from V and 5 bases from J, the gap between germline ends came to 13 bases. The CDR3 contains 15 residues. CDR3 in DNA: TGTGCCAGCAGTTTAGGCCCCGGGAGGGATCAGCCCCAGCATTTT. Protein sequence: CASSLGPGRDQPQHF.

Worth noting for this clone: Other nucleotide sequences in the sample specify the same CDR3. The V and J genes are TRBV5-4 and TRBJ2-7, with 10 positions matching TRBD1. V shed 4 bases, J shed 7 bases, and the junction held 8 bases outside the gene matches. This CDR3 is 14 amino acids long. Germline-derived CDR1 and CDR2 are SGHNT and YYREEE (reference sequence). CDR3 amino acids: CASSPRQGAYEQYF. CDR3 coding DNA: TGTGCCAGCAGCCCCCGACAGGGGGCTTATGAGCAGTACTTC. Supplemented by reference TRBV5-4 and TRBJ2-7, the full variable domain reads ETGVTQSPTHLIKTRGQQVTLRCSSQSGHNTVSWYQQALGQGPQFIFQYYREEENGRGNFPPRFSGLQFPNYSSELNVNALELDDSALYLCASSPRQGAYEQYFGPGTRLTVT.